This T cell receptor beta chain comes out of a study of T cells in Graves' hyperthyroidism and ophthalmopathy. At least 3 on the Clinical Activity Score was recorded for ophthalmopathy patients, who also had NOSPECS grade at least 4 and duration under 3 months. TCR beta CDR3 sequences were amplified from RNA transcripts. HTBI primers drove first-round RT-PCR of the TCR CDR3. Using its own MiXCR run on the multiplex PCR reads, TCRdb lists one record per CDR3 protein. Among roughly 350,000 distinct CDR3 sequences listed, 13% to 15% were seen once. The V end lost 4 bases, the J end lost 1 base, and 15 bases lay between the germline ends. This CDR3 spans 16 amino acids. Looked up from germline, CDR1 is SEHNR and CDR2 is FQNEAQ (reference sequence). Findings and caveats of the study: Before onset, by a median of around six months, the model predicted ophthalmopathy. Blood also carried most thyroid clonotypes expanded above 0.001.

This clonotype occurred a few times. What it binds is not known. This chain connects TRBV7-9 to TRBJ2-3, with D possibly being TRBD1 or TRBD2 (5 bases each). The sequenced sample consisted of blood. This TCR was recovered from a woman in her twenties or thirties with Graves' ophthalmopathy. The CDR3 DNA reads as TGTGCCAGCAGCTCCTTGGGGGTAATGGGCACAGATACGCAGTATTTT. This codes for CASSSLGVMGTDTQYF.